Sequencing of this TCR beta chain was carried out in a study of T cells after posttransplantation cyclophosphamide. Controls had myeloablative marrow grafts with methotrexate and calcineurin inhibitor, sampled at 1 year. Sequencing was performed with immunoSEQ multiplex PCR; in TCRdb, only in-frame clones are kept and a portion is missing. The repertoire consists of about 20,000 clones, with 70% to 90% occurring once and the leading ten covering under 9.5%. Between the trimmed V and J ends, which lost 4 bases and 0 bases, there was a span of 11 bases. This CDR3 has 15 amino acids. Germline lookup yields CDR1 SGHKS and CDR2 YYEKEE (reference sequence).

This TCR derives from a female patient aged 50-59 years who received an allogeneic stem cell transplant from an unrelated donor, was CMV-positive, and had chronic GVHD only. Some T cells could come from the graft donor. Specimen: PBMCs, collected after an allogeneic stem cell transplant with a calcineurin inhibitor and methotrexate. The chain uses TRBV5-5 and TRBJ1-3; D is undetermined. CDR3 region: CASSPRWASGNTIYF. The CDR3 DNA sequence: TGTGCCAGCAGCCCCCGTTGGGCCTCTGGAAACACCATATATTTT.